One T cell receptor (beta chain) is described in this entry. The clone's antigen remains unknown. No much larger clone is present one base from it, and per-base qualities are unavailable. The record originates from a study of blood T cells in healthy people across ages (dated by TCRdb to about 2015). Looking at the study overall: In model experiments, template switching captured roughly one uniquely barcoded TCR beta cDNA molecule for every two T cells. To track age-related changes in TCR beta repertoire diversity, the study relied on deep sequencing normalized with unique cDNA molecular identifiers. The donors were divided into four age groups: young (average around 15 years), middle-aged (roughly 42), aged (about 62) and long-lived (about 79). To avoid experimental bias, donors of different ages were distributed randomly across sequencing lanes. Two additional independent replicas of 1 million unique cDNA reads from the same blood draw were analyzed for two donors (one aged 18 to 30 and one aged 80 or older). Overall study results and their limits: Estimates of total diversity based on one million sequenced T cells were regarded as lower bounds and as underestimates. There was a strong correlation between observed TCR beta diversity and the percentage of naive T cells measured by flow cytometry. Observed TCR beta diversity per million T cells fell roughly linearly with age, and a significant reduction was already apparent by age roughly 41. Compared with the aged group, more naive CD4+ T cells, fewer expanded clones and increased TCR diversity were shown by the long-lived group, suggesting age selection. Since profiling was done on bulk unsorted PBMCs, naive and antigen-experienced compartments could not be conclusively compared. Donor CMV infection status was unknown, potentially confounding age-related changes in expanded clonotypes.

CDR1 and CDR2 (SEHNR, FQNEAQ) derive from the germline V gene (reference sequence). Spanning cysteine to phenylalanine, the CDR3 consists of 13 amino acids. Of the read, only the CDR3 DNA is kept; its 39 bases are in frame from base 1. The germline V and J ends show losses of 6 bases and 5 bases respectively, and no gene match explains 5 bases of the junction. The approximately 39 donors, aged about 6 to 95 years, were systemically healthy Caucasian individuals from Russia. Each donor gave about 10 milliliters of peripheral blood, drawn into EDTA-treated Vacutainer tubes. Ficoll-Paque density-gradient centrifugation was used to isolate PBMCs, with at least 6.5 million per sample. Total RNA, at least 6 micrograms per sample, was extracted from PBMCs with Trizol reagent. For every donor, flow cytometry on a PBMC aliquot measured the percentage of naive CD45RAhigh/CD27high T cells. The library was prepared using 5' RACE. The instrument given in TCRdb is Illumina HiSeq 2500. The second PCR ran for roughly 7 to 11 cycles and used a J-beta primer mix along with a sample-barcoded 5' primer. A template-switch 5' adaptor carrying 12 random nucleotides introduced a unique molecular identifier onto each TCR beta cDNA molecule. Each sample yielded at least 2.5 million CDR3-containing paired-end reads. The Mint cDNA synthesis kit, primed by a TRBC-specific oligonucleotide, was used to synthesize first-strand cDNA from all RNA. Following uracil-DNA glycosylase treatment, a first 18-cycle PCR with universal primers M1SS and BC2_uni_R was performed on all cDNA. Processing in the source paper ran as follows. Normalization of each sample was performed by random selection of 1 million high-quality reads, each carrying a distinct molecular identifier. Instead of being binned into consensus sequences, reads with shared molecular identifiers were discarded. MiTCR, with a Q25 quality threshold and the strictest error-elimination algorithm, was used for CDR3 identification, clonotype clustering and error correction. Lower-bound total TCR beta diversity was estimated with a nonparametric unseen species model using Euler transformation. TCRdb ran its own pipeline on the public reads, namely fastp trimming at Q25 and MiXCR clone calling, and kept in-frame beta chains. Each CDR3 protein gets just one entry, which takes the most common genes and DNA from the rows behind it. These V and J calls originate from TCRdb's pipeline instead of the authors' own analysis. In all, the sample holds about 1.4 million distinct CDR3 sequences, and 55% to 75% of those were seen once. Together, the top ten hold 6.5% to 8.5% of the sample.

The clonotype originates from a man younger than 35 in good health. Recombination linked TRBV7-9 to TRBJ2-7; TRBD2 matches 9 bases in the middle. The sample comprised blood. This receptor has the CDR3 CASRPRGGDEQYF. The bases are TGTGCCAGCAGACCACGCGGGGGGGACGAGCAGTACTTC.